Listed below are T cell receptor beta chains from one sample, sequenced in a study of T-cell reconstitution after alpha-beta-depleted transplantation in children. TCRdb re-derived calls from the PCR reads in MiXCR, one entry per CDR3 protein. The sample consists of tens of thousands of distinct CDR3 sequences, 4.9% of them appearing once. The sequencing used PBMCs, mostly from graft donor cells, collected 180 days after TCRalphabeta/CD19-depleted stem cell transplant. These receptors were taken from a boy in the first two years of life who had a stem cell transplant for acute myeloid leukemia, so the T cells may come from the graft donor. The CDR3 runs from the conserved cysteine through the conserved F or W. Each record gives: clone size, J gene, D gene, V gene, CDR3 DNA, CDR3 protein. D genes are given only for firm matches. The size entry is marked missing in some rows and otherwise reads once, few, many or a size class.

abundance: many; j_gene: TRBJ2-7; d_gene: .; v_gene: TRBV9; CDR3nt: TGTGCCAGCAGCGTAGTCCCGGGATACGAGCAGTACTTC; CDR3aa: CASSVVPGYEQYF
abundance: many; j_gene: TRBJ2-1; d_gene: TRBD1; v_gene: TRBV20-1; CDR3nt: TGCAGTGCTACGGACAGGGGTCATGAGCAGTTCTTC; CDR3aa: CSATDRGHEQFF
abundance: many; j_gene: TRBJ2-3; d_gene: TRBD2; v_gene: TRBV12-3/TRBV12-4; CDR3nt: TGTGCCAGCAGTTTTAAGGCGGGGGGGCCAGATACGCAGTATTTT; CDR3aa: CASSFKAGGPDTQYF
abundance: many; j_gene: TRBJ1-1; d_gene: .; v_gene: TRBV10-2; CDR3nt: TGCGCCAGCAGTGAGGCAGGGGCGAACACTGAAGCTTTCTTT; CDR3aa: CASSEAGANTEAFF
abundance: many; j_gene: TRBJ1-1; d_gene: .; v_gene: TRBV20-1; CDR3nt: TGCAGTGCTGGGGGCACTGAAGCTTTCTTT; CDR3aa: CSAGGTEAFF
abundance: many; j_gene: TRBJ2-5; d_gene: TRBD1; v_gene: TRBV23-1; CDR3nt: TGCGCCAGCAGTCAAACAGGACAGGGAGGAGGAGAGACCCAGTACTTC; CDR3aa: CASSQTGQGGGETQYF
abundance: .; j_gene: TRBJ2-7; d_gene: .; v_gene: TRBV6-2/TRBV6-3; CDR3nt: TGTGCCAGCGGGTCTTATGAGCAGTACTTC; CDR3aa: CASGSYEQYF
abundance: many; j_gene: TRBJ2-7; d_gene: .; v_gene: TRBV6-5; CDR3nt: TGTGCCAGCTCCTTCCGGGACCAGCAGTACTTC; CDR3aa: CASSFRDQQYF
abundance: many; j_gene: TRBJ1-5; d_gene: TRBD1; v_gene: TRBV20-1; CDR3nt: TGCAGTGCGGGTGGACAGGTCTATCAGCCCCAGCATTTT; CDR3aa: CSAGGQVYQPQHF
abundance: once; j_gene: TRBJ1-2; d_gene: .; v_gene: TRBV5-6; CDR3nt: TGTGCCAGCGGCCCCGGGCTCCTGCGAGGTGGCTACACCTTC; CDR3aa: CASGPGLLRGGYTF
abundance: many; j_gene: TRBJ2-2; d_gene: TRBD2; v_gene: TRBV4-2; CDR3nt: TGTGCCAGCAGCCAGGTTATAGCGGGGGGGAACACCGGGGAGCTGTTTTTT; CDR3aa: CASSQVIAGGNTGELFF
abundance: many; j_gene: TRBJ2-7; d_gene: .; v_gene: TRBV20-1; CDR3nt: TGCAGTGCTAGAGCAAGGGCTAGCTCCTACGAGCAGTACTTC; CDR3aa: CSARARASSYEQYF
abundance: many; j_gene: TRBJ1-3; d_gene: TRBD1; v_gene: TRBV7-2; CDR3nt: TGTGCCAGCAGCTTAGTAGGGGGCATGCGGAACACCATATATTTT; CDR3aa: CASSLVGGMRNTIYF
abundance: many; j_gene: TRBJ2-3; d_gene: .; v_gene: TRBV29-1; CDR3nt: TGCAGCGTCTACGACAGAACTAACACAGATACGCAGTATTTT; CDR3aa: CSVYDRTNTDTQYF
abundance: many; j_gene: TRBJ2-2; d_gene: .; v_gene: TRBV7-2; CDR3nt: TGTGCCAGCAGCTTAGTTTCGGGCACCGGGGAGCTGTTTTTT; CDR3aa: CASSLVSGTGELFF
abundance: .; j_gene: TRBJ2-3; d_gene: TRBD2; v_gene: TRBV3-1; CDR3nt: TGTGCCAGCTGCCACCCCACCCTAGCGGGGGGGTCAGATACGCAGTATTTT; CDR3aa: CASCHPTLAGGSDTQYF
abundance: few; j_gene: TRBJ2-1; d_gene: .; v_gene: TRBV25-1; CDR3nt: TGTGCCAGCAGTGAATTGGCCACCTCCTACAATGAGCAGTTCTTC; CDR3aa: CASSELATSYNEQFF
abundance: few; j_gene: TRBJ2-1; d_gene: TRBD2; v_gene: TRBV23-1; CDR3nt: TGCGCCAGCAGTCAATACGAGGGCCTAGCGGGGGGAAATCTTAGCTCCTACAATGAGCAGTTCTTC; CDR3aa: CASSQYEGLAGGNLSSYNEQFF
abundance: many; j_gene: TRBJ2-1; d_gene: .; v_gene: TRBV20-1; CDR3nt: TGCAGTGCTAGTCGTTGGGAAAATGAGCAGTTCTTC; CDR3aa: CSASRWENEQFF
abundance: many; j_gene: TRBJ2-5; d_gene: .; v_gene: TRBV29-1; CDR3nt: TGCAGCGTTGGCTCAGGGTGGGAGACCCAGTACTTC; CDR3aa: CSVGSGWETQYF
abundance: many; j_gene: TRBJ2-7; d_gene: TRBD2; v_gene: TRBV4-3; CDR3nt: TGCGCCAGCAGCCGACTAGCGGGGGAATCTTACGAGCAGTACTTC; CDR3aa: CASSRLAGESYEQYF
abundance: .; j_gene: TRBJ2-3; d_gene: .; v_gene: TRBV2; CDR3nt: TGTGCCAGTCAGTTGGGTGGTTATGGCACGGATACGAAGTATTTT; CDR3aa: CASQLGGYGTDTKYF
abundance: many; j_gene: TRBJ2-1; d_gene: TRBD1; v_gene: TRBV24-1; CDR3nt: TGTGCCACCAGTGATTCTTCCTCCGGGACAGGGGGCAGGATTAATGAGCAGTTCTTC; CDR3aa: CATSDSSSGTGGRINEQFF
abundance: many; j_gene: TRBJ2-1; d_gene: TRBD1; v_gene: TRBV20-1; CDR3nt: TGCAGTGCTAGAGACGTTTTACGGGACAGGGGCGAGTACAATGAGCAGTTCTTC; CDR3aa: CSARDVLRDRGEYNEQFF
abundance: medium-sized; j_gene: TRBJ1-4; d_gene: .; v_gene: TRBV7-2; CDR3nt: TGTGCCAGCACCCTAATGGGGGGCGCTTATGAAAAACTGTTTTTT; CDR3aa: CASTLMGGAYEKLFF
abundance: many; j_gene: TRBJ2-1; d_gene: TRBD1; v_gene: TRBV6-1; CDR3nt: TGTGCCAGCAGCCACTGGACAGGGAACAATGAGCAGTTCTTC; CDR3aa: CASSHWTGNNEQFF
abundance: many; j_gene: TRBJ1-1; d_gene: .; v_gene: TRBV2; CDR3nt: TGTGCCAGCAGTGTCGGACAGACAAAAAACACTGAAGCTTTCTTT; CDR3aa: CASSVGQTKNTEAFF
abundance: many; j_gene: TRBJ1-5; d_gene: TRBD1; v_gene: TRBV2; CDR3nt: TGTGCCAGCAGAAAACCGGGACAGGGGAATCAGCCCCAGCATTTT; CDR3aa: CASRKPGQGNQPQHF
abundance: many; j_gene: TRBJ2-1; d_gene: .; v_gene: TRBV29-1; CDR3nt: TGCAGCGTTGAAAGGGGTGGGACACAGCAGTTCTTC; CDR3aa: CSVERGGTQQFF
abundance: many; j_gene: TRBJ2-3; d_gene: .; v_gene: TRBV20-1; CDR3nt: TGCAGTGCTAGAATCGTTAAGAGGGGCCCCCCAGATACGCAGTATTTT; CDR3aa: CSARIVKRGPPDTQYF
abundance: many; j_gene: TRBJ1-1; d_gene: TRBD1; v_gene: TRBV19; CDR3nt: TGTGCCACACGGACAGGGGGCTCCTACACTGAAGCTTTCTTT; CDR3aa: CATRTGGSYTEAFF
abundance: many; j_gene: TRBJ2-3; d_gene: .; v_gene: TRBV12-3/TRBV12-4; CDR3nt: TGTGCCAGCTCCATAAGGGCGGCCACAGATACGCAGTATTTT; CDR3aa: CASSIRAATDTQYF
abundance: many; j_gene: TRBJ2-2; d_gene: TRBD1; v_gene: TRBV12-3/TRBV12-4; CDR3nt: TGTGCCAGCACCCGGACAGGGGGTTCGACCGGGGAGCTGTTTTTT; CDR3aa: CASTRTGGSTGELFF
abundance: many; j_gene: TRBJ2-5; d_gene: .; v_gene: TRBV10-3; CDR3nt: TGTGCCATCAGTGAGGTAGTGCAGGGCCAAGAGACCCAGTACTTC; CDR3aa: CAISEVVQGQETQYF
abundance: few; j_gene: TRBJ2-7; d_gene: .; v_gene: TRBV6-5; CDR3nt: TGTGCCAGCAGTTCCCCCATGTCTGCTTCCTACGAGCAGTACTTC; CDR3aa: CASSSPMSASYEQYF
abundance: many; j_gene: TRBJ1-1; d_gene: .; v_gene: TRBV15; CDR3nt: TGTGCCATCAGCAGAGATCATGTGAACACTGAAGCTTTCTTT; CDR3aa: CAISRDHVNTEAFF
abundance: many; j_gene: TRBJ2-5; d_gene: TRBD2; v_gene: TRBV7-9; CDR3nt: TGTGCCAGCAGCCCGTCGGGACTAGCGGAGGAGACCCAGTACTTC; CDR3aa: CASSPSGLAEETQYF
abundance: many; j_gene: TRBJ2-7; d_gene: .; v_gene: TRBV19; CDR3nt: TGTGCCAGTAGGGCAGAATCTAACGAGCAGTACTTC; CDR3aa: CASRAESNEQYF
abundance: .; j_gene: TRBJ2-2; d_gene: TRBD2; v_gene: TRBV2; CDR3nt: TGTGCCAGCAGGGGTGCTAGCGGGGCGAACACCGGGGAGCTGTTTTTT; CDR3aa: CASRGASGANTGELFF
abundance: many; j_gene: TRBJ1-2; d_gene: .; v_gene: TRBV6-6; CDR3nt: TGTGCCAGCAGTTACTCAGGGGGCTATGGCTACACCTTC; CDR3aa: CASSYSGGYGYTF
abundance: many; j_gene: TRBJ1-6; d_gene: .; v_gene: TRBV12-3/TRBV12-4; CDR3nt: TGTGCCAGCAGTTTACTGGGTGCTGGTAATTCACCCCTCCACTTT; CDR3aa: CASSLLGAGNSPLHF
abundance: many; j_gene: TRBJ1-5; d_gene: .; v_gene: TRBV12-3/TRBV12-4; CDR3nt: TGTGCCAGCAGTTTGACAGTTAATCAGCCCCAGCATTTT; CDR3aa: CASSLTVNQPQHF
abundance: many; j_gene: TRBJ2-3; d_gene: .; v_gene: TRBV5-1; CDR3nt: TGCGCCAGCAGCTTGGGGCGTGGGGATACGCAGTATTTT; CDR3aa: CASSLGRGDTQYF